These 2 T cell receptor beta chains were sequenced from one sample in a study of control samples from healthy donors and cancer patients. Clones were sequenced by immunoSEQ multiplex PCR, and TCRdb holds only the in-frame ones, with some missing. The sample includes more than 95,000 clones, approximately 92% of them seen just once. Sequenced: PBMCs. These receptors all stem from a man older than 75 with head and neck cancer.

This chain joins TRBV19 and TRBJ2-2; TRBD1 matches at 9 bases. The V segment lost 4 bases and the J segment 0 bases; nucleotides outside the gene matches: 6. CDR1 LNHDA and CDR2 SQIVND come from the germline V gene (reference sequence). The CDR3 loop spans 17 amino acids. The CDR3 loop is CASSTKQGAANTGELFF. The CDR3 DNA sequence: TGTGCCAGTAGTACCAAACAGGGGGCAGCGAACACCGGGGAGCTGTTTTTT.

The chain links TRBV27 to TRBJ2-7; 10 nucleotides align to TRBD2. This CDR3 contains 16 residues. In germline, CDR1 is MNHEY, CDR2 SMNVEV (reference sequence). V lost 3 bases to trimming and J lost 3 bases; unmatched junction nucleotides: 8. CDR3 region: CASSFGLAGEGYEQYF. The CDR3 nucleotides read TGTGCCAGCAGTTTCGGGCTAGCGGGAGAGGGCTACGAGCAGTACTTC.